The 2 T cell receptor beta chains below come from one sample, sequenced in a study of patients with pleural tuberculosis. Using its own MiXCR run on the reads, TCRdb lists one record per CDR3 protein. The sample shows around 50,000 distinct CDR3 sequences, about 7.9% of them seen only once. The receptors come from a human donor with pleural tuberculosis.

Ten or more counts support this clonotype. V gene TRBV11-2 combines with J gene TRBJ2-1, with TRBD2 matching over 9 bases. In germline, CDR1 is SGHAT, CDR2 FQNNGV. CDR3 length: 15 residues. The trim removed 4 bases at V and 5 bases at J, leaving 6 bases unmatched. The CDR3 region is CASSSWTSANNEQFF. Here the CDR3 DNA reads TGTGCCAGCAGCTCCTGGACTAGCGCAAACAATGAGCAGTTCTTC.

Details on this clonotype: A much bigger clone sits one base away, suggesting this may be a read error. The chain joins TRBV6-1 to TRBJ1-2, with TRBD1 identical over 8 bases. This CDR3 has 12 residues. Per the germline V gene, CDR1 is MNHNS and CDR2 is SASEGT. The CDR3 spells CAGSPGGYGYTF. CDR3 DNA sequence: TGTGCCGGCAGTCCAGGGGGCTACGGCTACACCTTC.